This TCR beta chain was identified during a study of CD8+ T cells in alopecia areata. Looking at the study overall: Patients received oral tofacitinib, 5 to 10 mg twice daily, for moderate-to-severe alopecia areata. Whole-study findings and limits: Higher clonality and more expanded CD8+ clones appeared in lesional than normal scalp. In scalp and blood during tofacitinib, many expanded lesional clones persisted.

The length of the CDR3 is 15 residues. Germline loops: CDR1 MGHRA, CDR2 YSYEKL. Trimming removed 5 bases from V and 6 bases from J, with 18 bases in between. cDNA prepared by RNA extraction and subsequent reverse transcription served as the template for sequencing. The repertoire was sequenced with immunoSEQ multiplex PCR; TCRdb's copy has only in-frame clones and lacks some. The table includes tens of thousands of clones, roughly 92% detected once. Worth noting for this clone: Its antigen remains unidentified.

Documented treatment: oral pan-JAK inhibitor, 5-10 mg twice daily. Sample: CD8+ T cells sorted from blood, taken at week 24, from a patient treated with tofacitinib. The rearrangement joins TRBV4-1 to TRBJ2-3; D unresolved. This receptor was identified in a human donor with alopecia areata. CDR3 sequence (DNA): TGCGCCAGCAGCTCAGACGCTAGAGTTCACGATACGCAGTATTTT. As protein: CASSSDARVHDTQYF.